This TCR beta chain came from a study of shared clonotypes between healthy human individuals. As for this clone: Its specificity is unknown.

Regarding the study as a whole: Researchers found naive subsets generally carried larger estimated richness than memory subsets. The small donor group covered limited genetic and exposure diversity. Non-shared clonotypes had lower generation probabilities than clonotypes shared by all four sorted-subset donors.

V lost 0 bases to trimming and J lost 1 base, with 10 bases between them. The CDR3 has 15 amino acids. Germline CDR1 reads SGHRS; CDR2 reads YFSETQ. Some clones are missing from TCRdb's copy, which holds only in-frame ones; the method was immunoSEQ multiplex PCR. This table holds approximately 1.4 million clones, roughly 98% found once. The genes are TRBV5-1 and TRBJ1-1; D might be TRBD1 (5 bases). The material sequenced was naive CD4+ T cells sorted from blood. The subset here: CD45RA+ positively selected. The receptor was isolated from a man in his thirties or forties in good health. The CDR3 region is CASSLVGEGNTEAFF. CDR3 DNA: TGCGCCAGCAGCTTGGTGGGGGAGGGGAACACTGAAGCTTTCTTT.